What follows describes a single T cell receptor beta chain. This entry belongs to a study of blood T cell repertoires in COVID-19. Study details: The analysed material was cDNA or gDNA that came from T cells, B-cell-depleted T cells, or PBMCs.

Unmatched junction bases numbered 3, after V lost 1 base and J lost 1 base. CDR3 length equals 16 residues. The germline CDR1 and CDR2 sequences are MGHRA and YSYEKL. The repertoire was sequenced with immunoSEQ multiplex PCR; TCRdb's copy has only in-frame clones and lacks some. The table includes 150,000 to 200,000 clones, roughly 80% detected once. The source material was peripheral blood. The receptor's source is a woman between 40 and 55 years old with COVID-19, enrolled during active disease. The chain joins TRBV4-1 to TRBJ2-2; TRBD2 agrees at 7 bases. The CDR3 sequence: CASSQVGGMNTGELFF. The CDR3 DNA reads TGCGCCAGCAGCCAAGTGGGGGGGATGAACACCGGGGAGCTGTTTTTT.